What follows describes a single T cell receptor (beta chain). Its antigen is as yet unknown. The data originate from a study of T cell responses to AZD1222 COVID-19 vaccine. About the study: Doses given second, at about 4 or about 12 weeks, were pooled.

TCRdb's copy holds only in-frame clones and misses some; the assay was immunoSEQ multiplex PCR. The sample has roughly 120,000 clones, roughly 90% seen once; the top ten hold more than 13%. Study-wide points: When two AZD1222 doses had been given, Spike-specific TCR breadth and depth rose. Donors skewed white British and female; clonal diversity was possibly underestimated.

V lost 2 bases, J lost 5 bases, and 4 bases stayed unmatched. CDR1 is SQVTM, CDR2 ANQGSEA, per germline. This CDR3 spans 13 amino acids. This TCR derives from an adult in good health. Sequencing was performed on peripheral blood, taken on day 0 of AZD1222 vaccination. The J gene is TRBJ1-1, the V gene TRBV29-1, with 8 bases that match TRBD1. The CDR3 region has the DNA TGCAGCGTTGAAATAGGACAGGGAACTGAAGCTTTCTTT. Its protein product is CSVEIGQGTEAFF.